Each of the 18 T cell receptor beta chains below was sequenced from the same sample in a study of blood T cell repertoires in COVID-19. TCRdb's copy holds only in-frame clones and misses some; the assay was immunoSEQ multiplex PCR. The sample contains 250,000 to 350,000 clones, 75% to 90% of which appear only once. Specimen: peripheral blood. These receptors all come from a woman aged 55 to 70 with acute or convalescent COVID-19.

This chain uses TRBV30 with TRBJ1-4; a possible D gene is TRBD1 (6 bases). Trimming took 4 bases from V and 11 from J, leaving 20 bases between them. Per the germline V gene, CDR1 is GTSNPN and CDR2 is SVGIG (reference sequence). This CDR3 has 14 residues. The CDR3 sequence is CAWTSIQGRRKLFF. CDR3 DNA: TGTGCCTGGACTTCGATACAGGGTCGGCGGAAACTGTTTTTT.

A single count supports this clone. The genes are TRBV7-2 and TRBJ1-2; no definite D call. The V gene lost 5 bases and the J gene lost 8 bases, with 18 bases spanning the gap. This CDR3 spans 14 amino acids. The germline CDR1 and CDR2 sequences are SGHTA and FQGNSA. This CDR3 is CASSQAGFTEGYTF. The CDR3 DNA is TGTGCCAGCAGCCAAGCGGGGTTCACGGAGGGCTACACCTTC.

The gene calls are TRBV12-3 or TRBV12-4 and TRBJ1-2; D may be TRBD1 (5 bases). This CDR3 comprises 13 residues. Deletions cut 6 bases from V and 2 bases from J, with 10 bases between. Written as DNA, the CDR3 is TGTGCCAGCAGCGCTGGGGGGAACTATGGCTACACCTTC. Translation: CASSAGGNYGYTF.

The rearrangement joins TRBV28 to TRBJ1-2; tentative D call: TRBD1 (6 bases). This CDR3 region has 15 residues. Germline V gene lookup returns CDR1 MDHEN and CDR2 SYDVKM. Deletions cut 3 bases from V and 4 bases from J, with 15 bases between. CDR3 nucleotides: TGTGCCAGCAGTTTCAGGGGAACAAGGCCCTATGGCTACACCTTC. Encoded protein: CASSFRGTRPYGYTF.

The J gene is TRBJ1-2, the V gene TRBV4-1; D unclear. Germline CDR1 and CDR2: MGHRA and YSYEKL. V lost 2 bases and J 9 bases, leaving 7 bases between the germline ends. This CDR3 has 11 residues. The CDR3 reads CASSQRGSYTF. CDR3 DNA: TGCGCCAGCAGCCAACGCGGGAGCTACACCTTC.

This sequence joins TRBV25-1 and TRBJ1-4; no reliable D call. The CDR3 has 13 amino acids. The germline gives CDR1 MGHDK, CDR2 SYGVNS. Trimming removed 4 bases at V and 0 bases at J, with 3 bases between. The chain's CDR3 is CASSGTTNEKLFF. DNA for the CDR3: TGTGCCAGCAGTGGTACAACTAATGAAAAACTGTTTTTT. The full variable domain, with the rest looked up from reference TRBV25-1 and TRBJ1-4, is EADIYQTPRYLVIGTGKKITLECSQTMGHDKMYWYQQDPGMELHLIHYSYGVNSTEKGDLSSESTVSRIRTEHFPLTLESARPSHTSQYLCASSGTTNEKLFFGSGTQLSVL.

The V call is TRBV4-3, the J call TRBJ1-4, with 7 bases fitting TRBD1. The CDR3 is 16 residues long. CDR1 is LGHNA and CDR2 is YSLEER in the germline V gene. V lost 0 bases, J lost 5 bases, and 6 bases stayed unmatched. The CDR3 reads CASSQDGDRPNEKLFF. As DNA, the CDR3 is TGCGCCAGCAGCCAAGATGGGGACAGACCAAATGAAAAACTGTTTTTT.

The chain employs TRBV5-5 and TRBJ2-3; 11 bases match TRBD1. Germline CDR1 is SGHKS and CDR2 is YYEKEE (reference sequence). The junction had 7 bases not matched to a gene; V was cut back by 0 bases and J by 4 bases. This CDR3 is built from 17 residues. In DNA form, the CDR3 reads TGTGCCAGCAGCTTGGCGAGGACAGGGGGCGGGCCAGATACGCAGTATTTT. Encoded protein: CASSLARTGGGPDTQYF.

The rearrangement links TRBV24-1 to TRBJ2-3, with D uncertain. V was pared by 0 bases and J by 1 base, with 4 bases between. The CDR3 contains 14 residues. CDR1 is KGHDR, CDR2 SFDVKD, per germline. The CDR3 loop is CATSDLRGTDTQYF. In DNA, the CDR3 is TGTGCCACCAGTGATTTGAGAGGCACAGATACGCAGTATTTT.

On this clone: At the DNA level, this CDR3 is encoded by other sequences in the same sample as well. This chain joins TRBV27 and TRBJ1-6, with 7 bases that match TRBD1. Unmatched junction bases numbered 3, after V lost 3 bases and J lost 7 bases. Germline V gene sequence: CDR1 MNHEY, CDR2 SMNVEV (reference sequence). This CDR3 is built from 14 residues. CDR3 in amino acids: CASSLVQGNSPLHF. DNA of the CDR3: TGTGCCAGCAGTTTGGTACAGGGGAATTCACCCCTCCACTTT.

V gene TRBV3-1 (or the pseudogene TRBV3-2) combines with J gene TRBJ1-6, with D unclear. Germline assignment: CDR1 LGHDT and CDR2 YNNKEL (reference sequence). Trimming removed 4 bases from V and 13 bases from J, with 14 bases in between. The CDR3 is made up of 13 amino acids. The CDR3 coding sequence is TGTGCCAGCAGCCCAGGAAGTAGGTCGCCCCTCCACTTT. Translated, it gives CASSPGSRSPLHF.

The V call is TRBV5-5, the J call TRBJ2-7, with 8 bases lining up with TRBD1. The junction had 7 bases not matched to a gene; V was cut back by 2 bases and J by 6 bases. In germline, CDR1 is SGHKS, CDR2 YYEKEE (reference sequence). The CDR3 loop spans 14 amino acids. CDR3 nucleotide sequence: TGTGCCAGCAGCTTCCGCGGACAGGGCGGCGAGCAGTACTTC. As protein: CASSFRGQGGEQYF.

To note about this clone: Distinct nucleotide sequences in the sample also encode this CDR3. The chain has TRBV2 and TRBJ2-1, with TRBD1 matching 8 bases. V shed 1 base, J shed 4 bases, and the junction held 3 bases outside the gene matches. This CDR3 comprises 15 residues. CDR1 is SNHLY and CDR2 is FYNNEI in the germline V gene. CDR3 residues: CASSEDRGSYNEQFF. DNA for the CDR3: TGTGCCAGCAGTGAAGACAGGGGGTCGTACAATGAGCAGTTCTTC.

This chain uses TRBV19 with TRBJ1-1; D unresolved. The germline V gene encodes CDR1 LNHDA and CDR2 SQIVND (reference sequence). The CDR3 has 15 amino acids. V was pared by 8 bases and J by 0 bases, with 16 bases between. The CDR3 bases are TGTGCCAGTCGGAGGGTTCCGATCATGAACACTGAAGCTTTCTTT. This sequence encodes CASRRVPIMNTEAFF. Using reference TRBV19 and TRBJ1-1 for the parts outside the CDR3, the full variable domain is DGGITQSPKYLFRKEGQNVTLSCEQNLNHDAMYWYRQDPGQGLRLIYYSQIVNDFQKGDIAEGYSVSREKKESFPLTVTSAQKNPTAFYLCASRRVPIMNTEAFFGQGTRLTVV.

The J gene is TRBJ2-5, the V gene TRBV2; the match to TRBD1 covers 8 bases. Germline CDR1 is SNHLY and CDR2 is FYNNEI. This CDR3 is built from 16 residues. With 3 bases clipped from V and 4 bases from J, the junction kept 10 bases outside the gene matches. In nucleotides, the CDR3 is TGTGCCAGCAGTGAGTTGGACAGGGTAAAGGGAGAGACCCAGTACTTC. Amino acid sequence: CASSELDRVKGETQYF. Using reference TRBV2 and TRBJ2-5 for the parts outside the CDR3, the full variable domain is EPEVTQTPSHQVTQMGQEVILRCVPISNHLYFYWYRQILGQKVEFLVSFYNNEISEKSEIFDDQFSVERPDGSNFTLKIRSTKLEDSAMYFCASSELDRVKGETQYFGPGTRLLVL.

The chain joins TRBV27 to TRBJ2-3, with D unclear. Trimming pared 2 bases from V and 4 bases from J, leaving 7 bases between. The CDR3 consists of 13 residues. The germline V gene has CDR1 MNHEY and CDR2 SMNVEV (reference sequence). The CDR3 nucleotides read TGTGCCAGCAGTTTAAGAGGAGCAGATACGCAGTATTTT. This sequence encodes CASSLRGADTQYF.

The chain employs TRBV30 and TRBJ1-3, with TRBD1 identical over 7 bases. The CDR3 covers 18 residues. J was trimmed by 0 bases and V by 2 bases; bases with no gene match: 13. The germline V gene encodes CDR1 GTSNPN and CDR2 SVGIG (reference sequence). CDR3 in DNA: TGTGCCTGGAGTCTAGTCCTGACAGGGATGTCCTCTGGAAACACCATATATTTT. The encoded protein is CAWSLVLTGMSSGNTIYF.

This clone was counted between two and nine times. The chain combines TRBV19 with TRBJ2-7; D may be TRBD1 (6 bases). Trimming took off 9 bases at V and 4 bases at J, with 16 bases between the two ends. The CDR3 loop spans 13 amino acids. The V gene's germline CDR1 is LNHDA and CDR2 SQIVND (reference sequence). Here the CDR3 DNA reads TGTGCCAGCCGAATAACCGGACAGTACGAGCAGTACTTC. Translating gives CASRITGQYEQYF.